Shown below are 21 T cell receptor beta chains from a single sample sequenced in a study of T-cell memory formation after mild COVID-19. A single record per CDR3 protein comes from TCRdb applying MiXCR to the 5' RACE reads. The table lists over 150,000 distinct CDR3 sequences, 10% to 15% of them singletons. Sequencing was performed on PBMCs or a T cell subset sorted from them (not recorded which). The receptors come from a young man who had mild COVID-19 (a few samples of this study predate the infection). Cell type and time point are not known.

V is TRBV9 and J is TRBJ2-3; 9 bases match TRBD2. The CDR3 is made up of 16 amino acids. Germline V gene lookup returns CDR1 SGDLS and CDR2 YYNGEE. Trimming removed 0 bases from V and 5 bases from J; junction bases left unmatched: 7. The CDR3 here is CASSVEGGLAGDTQYF. For the CDR3, the DNA is TGTGCCAGCAGCGTAGAGGGGGGACTAGCCGGAGATACGCAGTATTTT.

The chain joins TRBV27 to TRBJ2-1; 7 bases map to TRBD2. V gave up 3 bases and J gave up 1 base; unmatched junction bases: 3. CDR3 length equals 15 residues. In germline, CDR1 is MNHEY, CDR2 SMNVEV (reference sequence). This CDR3 is CASSFVGGSYNEQFF. The CDR3 DNA reads as TGTGCCAGCAGTTTTGTCGGGGGGTCCTACAATGAGCAGTTCTTC.

The chain uses TRBV7-8 and TRBJ2-7; D remains ambiguous. The V end lost 5 bases, the J end lost 0 bases, and 11 bases lay between the germline ends. Germline V gives CDR1 SGHVS, CDR2 FQNEAQ. CDR3 length equals 14 residues. CDR3: CASSPVWPSYEQYF. The CDR3 bases are TGTGCCAGCAGCCCAGTCTGGCCCTCCTACGAGCAGTACTTC.

This clonotype was recorded a few times. The chain carries TRBV10-3 and TRBJ2-6; no clear D. Trimming took 3 bases from V and 0 from J, leaving 15 bases between them. The germline CDR1 and CDR2 sequences are ENHRY and SYGVKD. The length of the CDR3 is 18 residues. The CDR3 region has the DNA TGTGCCATCAGTGACAACCAGGTCCCCGCCTCTGGGGCCAACGTCCTGACTTTC. Translating it yields CAISDNQVPASGANVLTF.

The chain employs TRBV7-9 and TRBJ2-2; D unresolved. V was cut by 1 base and J by 1 base, with 13 bases left in between. The CDR3 runs to 17 residues. Germline V lookup: CDR1 SEHNR, CDR2 FQNEAQ (reference sequence). CDR3 sequence reads: CASSLVYRRLNTGELFF. The DNA of the CDR3 is TGTGCCAGCAGCTTAGTATATAGACGGCTGAACACCGGGGAGCTGTTTTTT.

The CDR3 coding sequence is TGTGCCAGCAGCTCTCGACCGTCGAACACTGAAGCTTTCTTT. Its translation is CASSSRPSNTEAFF. The chain couples TRBV7-8 to TRBJ1-1; D call uncertain. V shed 4 bases and J shed 1 base, with 10 bases lying between them. The CDR3 is 14 residues long. CDR1 and CDR2 from the germline V gene are SGHVS and FQNEAQ.

This clonotype was picked up many times. The chain employs TRBV7-2 and TRBJ1-4, with 9 bases that match TRBD1. Germline values: CDR1 SGHTA, CDR2 FQGNSA. J was trimmed by 8 bases and V by 5 bases; bases with no gene match: 12. There are 16 residues in the CDR3. The CDR3 region is CASSLTPGTGKEKLFF. Here the CDR3 DNA reads TGTGCCAGCAGCCTAACTCCCGGGACAGGGAAAGAAAAACTGTTTTTT.

This clonotype has only a few counts. The rearrangement uses TRBV6-5 and TRBJ1-5; D gene uncertain. This CDR3 contains 14 residues. Germline lookup yields CDR1 MNHEY and CDR2 SVGAGI. V lost 0 bases, J lost 7 bases, and 10 bases lay in between. CDR3 coding DNA: TGTGCCAGCAGTTACTCGAGGGTGAGCCAGCCCCAGCATTTT. It is translated as CASSYSRVSQPQHF.

This clonotype was counted between two and nine times. The rearrangement links TRBV7-9 to TRBJ1-1; D is undetermined. The CDR3 has 13 residues. Germline V CDR1 and CDR2: SEHNR, FQNEAQ (reference sequence). V was pared by 3 bases and J by 3 bases, with 8 bases between. The CDR3 nucleotides read TGTGCCAGCAGCTTCGGCTTATACACTGAAGCTTTCTTT. Translated: CASSFGLYTEAFF.

The chain links TRBV20-1 to TRBJ2-3; 9 nucleotides align to TRBD1. Germline V gives CDR1 DFQATT, CDR2 SNEGSKA (reference sequence). The trim removed 6 bases at V and 6 bases at J, leaving 10 bases unmatched. This CDR3 contains 14 residues. The CDR3 reads CSAVPGQGSDTQYF. CDR3 DNA sequence: TGCAGTGCCGTCCCGGGACAGGGTTCGGATACGCAGTATTTT.

The table lists this clonotype with a few counts. V gene TRBV29-1 combines with J gene TRBJ2-1, with 8 bases lining up with TRBD2. The CDR3 sequence is 14 residues long. Germline V lookup: CDR1 SQVTM, CDR2 ANQGSEA. V was clipped by 3 bases and J by 9 bases; unmatched bases: 10. For the CDR3, the DNA is TGCAGCGTTGATAGAGCGGGGGTGCGTTCTGAGCAGTTCTTC. It is translated as CSVDRAGVRSEQFF.

In its sample, this clonotype was seen a few times. The chain employs TRBV6-1 and TRBJ2-7; D is perhaps TRBD1 or TRBD2 (5 bases each). Germline CDR1 is MNHNS and CDR2 is SASEGT. This CDR3 is built from 15 residues. Trimming left V 5 bases short and J 0 bases short, with 14 bases between. The CDR3 loop reads CASSSPGRVSYEQYF. In DNA, the CDR3 is TGTGCCAGCAGTAGCCCGGGACGGGTCTCCTACGAGCAGTACTTC.

This chain uses TRBV4-3 with TRBJ1-4; D ambiguous. The germline V and J ends were trimmed by 1 base and 5 bases, with 5 bases remaining between them. CDR1 and CDR2 from the germline V gene are LGHNA and YSLEER. CDR3 size: 13 residues. The CDR3 protein is CASSQARNEKLFF. Here the CDR3 DNA reads TGCGCCAGCAGCCAAGCACGGAATGAAAAACTGTTTTTT.

The chain recombines TRBV4-3 with TRBJ2-3, with D unclear. Germline CDR1 and CDR2: LGHNA and YSLEER. This CDR3 is built from 14 residues. V dropped 0 bases and J dropped 2 bases, with 6 bases sitting between them. The DNA of the CDR3 is TGCGCCAGCAGCCAAGACTTCAACACAGATACGCAGTATTTT. Translated: CASSQDFNTDTQYF.

This clonotype was detected a few times. The genes are TRBV18 and TRBJ1-1; D ambiguous. The CDR3 is 15 residues long. Germline assignment: CDR1 KGHSH and CDR2 LQKENI. Trimming took 1 base from V and 1 from J, leaving 10 bases between them. The CDR3 DNA reads as TGTGCCAGCTCACCACTAACTGGGGAGAACACTGAAGCTTTCTTT. The encoded protein is CASSPLTGENTEAFF.

The chain links TRBV6-5 to TRBJ2-7; D might be TRBD1 (6 bases). Germline CDR1 is MNHEY and CDR2 is SVGAGI. The CDR3 contains 16 residues. V lost 5 bases and J 2 bases, leaving 19 bases between the germline ends. In DNA form, the CDR3 reads TGTGCCAGCAGTAATAGTGGGGGCTACTCTCCCTACGAGCAGTACTTC. It is translated as CASSNSGGYSPYEQYF.

In DNA form, the CDR3 reads TGTGCCAGCGTATCCCTAGGCACAGATACGCAGTATTTT. Translating it yields CASVSLGTDTQYF. The gene calls are TRBV27 and TRBJ2-3; D gene unclear. The CDR3 extends over 13 amino acids. Deletions cut 8 bases from V and 1 base from J, with 10 bases between. The germline V gene has CDR1 MNHEY and CDR2 SMNVEV (reference sequence).

This clonotype was detected a few times. This rearrangement joins TRBV4-1 to TRBJ1-5; D perhaps matches TRBD1 (6 bases). V lost 0 bases and J lost 9, with 9 bases in between. CDR3 length: 13 residues. Germline values: CDR1 MGHRA, CDR2 YSYEKL. The CDR3 sequence: CASSQDEGGPQHF. CDR3 nucleotides: TGCGCCAGCAGCCAAGATGAGGGGGGGCCCCAGCATTTT.

V is TRBV5-6 and J is TRBJ2-3; D remains ambiguous. The CDR3 has 11 residues. Trimming removed 8 bases at V and 4 bases at J, with 8 bases between. Per germline, CDR1 SGHDT and CDR2 YYEEEE. The CDR3 here is CASKGADTQYF. CDR3 coding DNA: TGTGCCAGTAAGGGTGCAGATACGCAGTATTTT. The full variable domain, in which reference TRBV5-6 and TRBJ2-3 provide the parts outside the CDR3, is DAGVTQSPTHLIKTRGQQVTLRCSPKSGHDTVSWYQQALGQGPQFIFQYYEEEERQRGNFPDRFSGHQFPNYSSELNVNALLLGDSALYLCASKGADTQYFGPGTRLTVL.

The chain joins TRBV7-2 to TRBJ2-5, with D perhaps matching TRBD1 (5 bases). The CDR3 contains 15 residues. V lost 3 bases to trimming and J lost 4 bases, with 15 bases between them. The germline gives CDR1 SGHTA, CDR2 FQGNSA. The CDR3 DNA reads as TGTGCCAGCAGCTTTACAGGAAAGTGGGGAGAGACCCAGTACTTC. Translated, it gives CASSFTGKWGETQYF.

The CDR3 DNA sequence: TGTGCCAGCAGCCCCACGGACAGGCGTACCATGGGCTACACCTTC. It is translated as CASSPTDRRTMGYTF. The V gene is TRBV7-3, the J gene TRBJ1-2; TRBD1 agrees at 7 bases. The V and J ends lost 5 bases and 8 bases, in that order; junction bases with no gene match: 14. The CDR3 is 15 amino acids. CDR1 is SGHTA, CDR2 FQGTGA, per germline.